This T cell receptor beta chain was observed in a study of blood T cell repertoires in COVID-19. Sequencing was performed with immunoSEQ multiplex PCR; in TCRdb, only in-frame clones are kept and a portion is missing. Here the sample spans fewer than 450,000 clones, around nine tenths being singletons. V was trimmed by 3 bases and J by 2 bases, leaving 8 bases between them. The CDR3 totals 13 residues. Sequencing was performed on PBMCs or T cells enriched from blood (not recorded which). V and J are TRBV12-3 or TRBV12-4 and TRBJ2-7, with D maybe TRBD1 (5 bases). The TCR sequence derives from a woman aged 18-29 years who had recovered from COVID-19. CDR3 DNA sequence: TGTGCCAGCAGTTTTAGACAGCCCTACGAGCAGTACTTC. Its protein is CASSFRQPYEQYF.